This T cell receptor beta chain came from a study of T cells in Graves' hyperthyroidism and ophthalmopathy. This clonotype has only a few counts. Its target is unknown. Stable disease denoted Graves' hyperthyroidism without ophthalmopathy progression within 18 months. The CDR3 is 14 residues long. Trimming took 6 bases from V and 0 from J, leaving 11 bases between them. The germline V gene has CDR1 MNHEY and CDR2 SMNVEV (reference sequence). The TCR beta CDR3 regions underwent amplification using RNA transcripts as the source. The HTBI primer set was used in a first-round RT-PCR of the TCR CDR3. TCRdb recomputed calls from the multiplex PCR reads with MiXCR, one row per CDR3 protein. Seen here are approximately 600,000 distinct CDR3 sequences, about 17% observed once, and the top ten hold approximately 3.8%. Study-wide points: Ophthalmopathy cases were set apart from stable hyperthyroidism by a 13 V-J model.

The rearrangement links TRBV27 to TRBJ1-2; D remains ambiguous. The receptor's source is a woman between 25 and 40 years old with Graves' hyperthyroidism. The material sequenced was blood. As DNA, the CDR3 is TGTGCCAGCAGGTTCGGGAATTCTAACTATGGCTACACCTTC. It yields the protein CASRFGNSNYGYTF.